The clone carrying this TCR beta chain showed up just once. Its antigen is not identified. Sequencing used immunoSEQ multiplex PCR; TCRdb keeps in-frame clones, though not all of them. The sample has about 400,000 clones; 86% are singletons. This CDR3 comprises 15 residues. CDR1 SGHDN and CDR2 FVKESK come from the germline V gene. V lost 4 bases and J lost 8; bases outside the gene matches: 8. The sample belongs to a study of cytomegalovirus exposure and HLA in healthy donors. General study results and limits: The listing of 150 to 200 TCR beta chains classed them as cytomegalovirus-associated.

Sequencing was carried out using PBMCs. The clonotype comes from a woman younger than 30 in good health and CMV-seronegative. This chain joins TRBV14 and TRBJ2-1; 10 nucleotides line up with TRBD2. The CDR3 DNA is TGTGCCAGCAGCCCGCCTAGCGGGAGTATCTATGAGCAGTTCTTC. It specifies CASSPPSGSIYEQFF.